This record covers a single T cell receptor beta chain. This entry comes from a study of cytomegalovirus exposure and HLA in healthy donors. PCR amplification relied on 60 Vbeta primers (plus 13 Jbeta primers). TCRdb's copy holds only in-frame clones and misses some; the assay was immunoSEQ multiplex PCR. The sample includes 250,000 to 350,000 clones, 70% to 90% of them seen just once. The CDR3 is 12 residues long. V lost 2 bases and J lost 4, with 8 bases in between. Germline CDR1 and CDR2: GTSNPN and SVGIG (reference sequence). This sequence originates from a woman under 30 in good health and CMV-seronegative. The V gene is TRBV30, the J gene TRBJ1-2; D is ambiguous. The sequenced material came from PBMCs. CDR3 residues: CAWSFGGYGYTF. The CDR3 DNA is TGTGCCTGGAGTTTCGGCGGCTATGGCTACACCTTC.